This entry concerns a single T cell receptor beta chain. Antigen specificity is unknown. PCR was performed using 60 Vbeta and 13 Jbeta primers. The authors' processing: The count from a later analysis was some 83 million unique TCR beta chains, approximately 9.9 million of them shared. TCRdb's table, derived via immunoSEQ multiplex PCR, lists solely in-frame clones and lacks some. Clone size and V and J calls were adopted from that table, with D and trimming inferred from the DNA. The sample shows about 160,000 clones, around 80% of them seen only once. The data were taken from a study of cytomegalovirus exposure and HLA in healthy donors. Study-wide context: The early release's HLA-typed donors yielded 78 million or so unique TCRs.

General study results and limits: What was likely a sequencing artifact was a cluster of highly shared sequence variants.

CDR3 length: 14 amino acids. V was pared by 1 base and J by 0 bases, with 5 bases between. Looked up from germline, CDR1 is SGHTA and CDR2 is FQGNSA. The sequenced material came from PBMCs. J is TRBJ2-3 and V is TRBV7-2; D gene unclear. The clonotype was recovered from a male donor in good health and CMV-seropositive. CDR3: CASSLGASTDTQYF. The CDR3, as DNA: TGTGCCAGCAGCTTAGGGGCTAGCACAGATACGCAGTATTTT. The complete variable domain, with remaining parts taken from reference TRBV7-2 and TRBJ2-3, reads GAGVSQSPSNKVTEKGKDVELRCDPISGHTALYWYRQSLGQGLEFLIYFQGNSAPDKSGLPSDRFSAERTGGSVSTLTIQRTQQEDSAVYLCASSLGASTDTQYFGPGTRLTVL.